A selection of T cell receptor beta chains follows, all from one sample in a study of cytomegalovirus exposure and HLA in healthy donors. The method was immunoSEQ multiplex PCR; TCRdb's version includes in-frame clones alone and lacks a portion of them. The data show some 150,000 clones, with 79% seen just once and 6.5% to 8% held by the top ten. Source material: PBMCs. All receptors derive from a woman aged 40 to 50 in good health and CMV-seropositive. Each CDR3 is given with its conserved first and last residue. Each record gives: clone size, V gene, J gene, D gene, CDR3 protein, CDR3 DNA. A D gene is named only where the DNA matches it firmly. Clone size appears in some rows only: once, few, many, or a class for an expanded clone.

clone_size: NA
v_call: TRBV9
j_call: TRBJ2-2
d_call: NA
cdr3_aa: CASSTTGMGGELFF
cdr3_nt: TGTGCCAGCAGCACCACAGGGATGGGAGGGGAGCTGTTTTTT

clone_size: NA
v_call: TRBV6-1
j_call: TRBJ1-2
d_call: TRBD1
cdr3_aa: CASSERAGQGNYGYTF
cdr3_nt: TGTGCCAGCAGTGAAAGGGCCGGACAGGGTAACTATGGCTACACCTTC

clone_size: NA
v_call: TRBV9
j_call: TRBJ2-1
d_call: TRBD2
cdr3_aa: CASSPAGSNYNEQFF
cdr3_nt: TGTGCCAGCAGCCCAGCGGGGTCCAACTACAATGAGCAGTTCTTC

clone_size: NA
v_call: TRBV2
j_call: TRBJ2-7
d_call: NA
cdr3_aa: CASNSQGMGEQYF
cdr3_nt: TGTGCCAGCAACTCTCAGGGGATGGGCGAGCAGTACTTC

clone_size: NA
v_call: TRBV7-9
j_call: TRBJ1-1
d_call: NA
cdr3_aa: CASSFGTGGSTEAFF
cdr3_nt: TGTGCCAGCAGCTTTGGGACCGGGGGTAGCACTGAAGCTTTCTTT

clone_size: NA
v_call: TRBV19
j_call: TRBJ2-1
d_call: TRBD1
cdr3_aa: CASRATGGSNEQFF
cdr3_nt: TGTGCCAGTAGGGCGACAGGGGGTTCTAATGAGCAGTTCTTC

clone_size: NA
v_call: TRBV2
j_call: TRBJ1-5
d_call: TRBD1
cdr3_aa: CASDRGRQGNQPQHF
cdr3_nt: TGTGCCTCAGACAGGGGGCGTCAGGGCAATCAGCCCCAGCATTTT

clone_size: NA
v_call: TRBV6-1
j_call: TRBJ1-2
d_call: NA
cdr3_aa: CASSEDPGGYGYTF
cdr3_nt: TGTGCCAGCAGTGAAGACCCTGGCGGCTATGGCTACACCTTC

clone_size: NA
v_call: TRBV19
j_call: TRBJ2-1
d_call: NA
cdr3_aa: CASKGQRYNEQFF
cdr3_nt: TGTGCCAGTAAGGGGCAGCGTTACAATGAGCAGTTCTTC

clone_size: once
v_call: TRBV4-2
j_call: TRBJ2-7
d_call: NA
cdr3_aa: CASSQDGYQGEQYF
cdr3_nt: TGTGCCAGCAGCCAAGATGGTTACCAGGGCGAGCAGTACTTC

clone_size: NA
v_call: TRBV19
j_call: TRBJ1-5
d_call: NA
cdr3_aa: CASRFGQLNQPQHF
cdr3_nt: TGTGCCAGTAGATTCGGACAGCTGAATCAGCCCCAGCATTTT

clone_size: NA
v_call: TRBV2
j_call: TRBJ2-2
d_call: TRBD1
cdr3_aa: CASGTGFGTGELFF
cdr3_nt: TGTGCCTCCGGGACAGGGTTTGGCACCGGGGAGCTGTTTTTT

clone_size: NA
v_call: TRBV19
j_call: TRBJ2-2
d_call: NA
cdr3_aa: CASRDTPGTGELFF
cdr3_nt: TGTGCCAGTCGGGACACGCCTGGCACCGGGGAGCTGTTTTTT

clone_size: NA
v_call: TRBV2
j_call: TRBJ2-1
d_call: TRBD1
cdr3_aa: CASRTGQGGINEQFF
cdr3_nt: TGTGCCAGCAGAACGGGACAGGGGGGTATTAATGAGCAGTTCTTC

clone_size: NA
v_call: TRBV28
j_call: TRBJ1-1
d_call: NA
cdr3_aa: CASRQGPTEAFF
cdr3_nt: TGTGCCAGCAGGCAGGGGCCCACTGAAGCTTTCTTT

clone_size: NA
v_call: TRBV5-4
j_call: TRBJ1-1
d_call: NA
cdr3_aa: CASSWGATEAFF
cdr3_nt: TGTGCCAGCAGCTGGGGAGCGACTGAAGCTTTCTTT

clone_size: NA
v_call: TRBV7-2
j_call: TRBJ2-5
d_call: NA
cdr3_aa: CASSPTGVQETQYF
cdr3_nt: TGTGCCAGCAGCCCCACAGGAGTCCAAGAGACCCAGTACTTC

clone_size: NA
v_call: TRBV9
j_call: TRBJ1-3
d_call: NA
cdr3_aa: CASSVEPGGTGNTIYF
cdr3_nt: TGTGCCAGCAGCGTAGAGCCGGGGGGGACTGGAAACACCATATATTTT

clone_size: NA
v_call: TRBV19
j_call: TRBJ1-2
d_call: NA
cdr3_aa: CASSIEDTPNYGYTF
cdr3_nt: TGTGCCAGTAGTATAGAGGACACCCCTAACTATGGCTACACCTTC

clone_size: NA
v_call: TRBV23-1
j_call: TRBJ1-2
d_call: TRBD1
cdr3_aa: CAKRDSYYGYTF
cdr3_nt: TGCGCCAAAAGGGACAGTTACTATGGCTACACCTTC

clone_size: NA
v_call: TRBV18
j_call: TRBJ1-5
d_call: NA
cdr3_aa: CASSLTEYSNQPQHF
cdr3_nt: TGTGCCAGCTCACTAACCGAGTATAGCAATCAGCCCCAGCATTTT

clone_size: NA
v_call: TRBV5-1
j_call: TRBJ1-4
d_call: TRBD1
cdr3_aa: CASSEGQPNEKLFF
cdr3_nt: TGCGCCAGCAGCGAGGGACAGCCCAATGAAAAACTGTTTTTT

clone_size: NA
v_call: TRBV5-4
j_call: TRBJ1-2
d_call: TRBD1
cdr3_aa: CASSLVGQGDYYGYTF
cdr3_nt: TGTGCCAGCAGCTTGGTGGGACAGGGGGATTATTATGGCTACACCTTC

clone_size: NA
v_call: TRBV28
j_call: TRBJ1-5
d_call: NA
cdr3_aa: CASSSQQGQNQPQHF
cdr3_nt: TGTGCCAGCAGTTCCCAGCAGGGCCAGAATCAGCCCCAGCATTTT

clone_size: NA
v_call: TRBV7-9
j_call: TRBJ2-5
d_call: TRBD1
cdr3_aa: CASSPTLSTGQETQYF
cdr3_nt: TGTGCCAGCAGCCCGACTCTTTCGACAGGGCAAGAGACCCAGTACTTC

clone_size: NA
v_call: TRBV19
j_call: TRBJ2-1
d_call: TRBD2
cdr3_aa: CASSPPGLAGSEQFF
cdr3_nt: TGTGCCAGTAGCCCACCGGGACTAGCGGGAAGTGAGCAGTTCTTC

clone_size: NA
v_call: TRBV28
j_call: TRBJ1-1
d_call: NA
cdr3_aa: CASSVPGEGTEAFF
cdr3_nt: TGTGCCAGCAGTGTTCCTGGAGAGGGAACTGAAGCTTTCTTT

clone_size: once
v_call: TRBV9
j_call: TRBJ1-5
d_call: TRBD1
cdr3_aa: CASSVKQGARGDRPQHF
cdr3_nt: TGTGCCAGCAGCGTAAAACAGGGGGCGAGGGGGGACCGTCCCCAGCATTTT

clone_size: NA
v_call: TRBV7-3
j_call: TRBJ2-5
d_call: TRBD2
cdr3_aa: CASSLSGGSKQETQYF
cdr3_nt: TGTGCCAGCAGCCTTAGCGGGGGATCAAAACAAGAGACCCAGTACTTC

clone_size: NA
v_call: TRBV15
j_call: TRBJ2-6
d_call: NA
cdr3_aa: CATSKGGSGANVLTF
cdr3_nt: TGTGCCACCAGCAAAGGGGGCTCTGGGGCCAACGTCCTGACTTTC

clone_size: NA
v_call: TRBV5-1
j_call: TRBJ1-1
d_call: NA
cdr3_aa: CASSLIGDTEAFF
cdr3_nt: TGCGCCAGCAGCTTGATCGGGGACACTGAAGCTTTCTTT

clone_size: NA
v_call: TRBV9
j_call: TRBJ2-2
d_call: NA
cdr3_aa: CASSGANTGELFF
cdr3_nt: TGTGCCAGCAGCGGAGCTAACACCGGGGAGCTGTTTTTT

clone_size: NA
v_call: TRBV5-6
j_call: TRBJ2-7
d_call: NA
cdr3_aa: CASSLAAYEQYF
cdr3_nt: TGTGCCAGCAGCTTGGCGGCCTACGAGCAGTACTTC

clone_size: NA
v_call: TRBV2
j_call: TRBJ2-3
d_call: NA
cdr3_aa: CASSDGGTQYF
cdr3_nt: TGTGCCAGCAGTGATGGCGGTACGCAGTATTTT

clone_size: NA
v_call: TRBV28
j_call: TRBJ2-7
d_call: NA
cdr3_aa: CASGLGGTLGSYEQYF
cdr3_nt: TGTGCCAGCGGACTAGGGGGGACACTCGGATCCTACGAGCAGTACTTC

clone_size: NA
v_call: TRBV9
j_call: TRBJ1-1
d_call: NA
cdr3_aa: CASSVSSLDTEAFF
cdr3_nt: TGTGCCAGCAGCGTATCTAGTCTGGACACTGAAGCTTTCTTT

clone_size: NA
v_call: TRBV6-1
j_call: TRBJ2-3
d_call: NA
cdr3_aa: CASRRTEGTDTQYF
cdr3_nt: TGTGCCAGCAGGAGGACAGAAGGTACAGATACGCAGTATTTT

clone_size: NA
v_call: TRBV11-2
j_call: TRBJ1-5
d_call: NA
cdr3_aa: CASSLVAGNQPQHF
cdr3_nt: TGTGCCAGCAGCTTAGTGGCAGGGAATCAGCCCCAGCATTTT

clone_size: NA
v_call: TRBV9
j_call: TRBJ1-2
d_call: NA
cdr3_aa: CASSAGAGTYGYTF
cdr3_nt: TGTGCCAGCAGCGCCGGTGCGGGGACGTATGGCTACACCTTC

clone_size: NA
v_call: TRBV30
j_call: TRBJ2-3
d_call: TRBD2
cdr3_aa: CAWSLSGGSDTQYF
cdr3_nt: TGTGCCTGGAGTCTTAGCGGGGGATCAGATACGCAGTATTTT

clone_size: NA
v_call: TRBV2
j_call: TRBJ1-5
d_call: NA
cdr3_aa: CASSEVTGKHQPQHF
cdr3_nt: TGTGCCAGCAGTGAAGTAACAGGGAAACATCAGCCCCAGCATTTT

clone_size: NA
v_call: TRBV18
j_call: TRBJ2-2
d_call: TRBD1
cdr3_aa: CASSPKTETGQGAFTGELFF
cdr3_nt: TGTGCCAGCTCACCAAAAACGGAAACCGGACAGGGGGCTTTTACCGGGGAGCTGTTTTTT

clone_size: NA
v_call: TRBV5-6
j_call: TRBJ2-3
d_call: NA
cdr3_aa: CASSFSSGSTDTQYF
cdr3_nt: TGTGCCAGCAGCTTCTCCAGCGGTAGCACAGATACGCAGTATTTT

clone_size: few
v_call: TRBV5-1
j_call: TRBJ2-3
d_call: TRBD2
cdr3_aa: CASSLDRLAGGTSTDTQYF
cdr3_nt: TGCGCCAGCAGCTTGGATCGGCTAGCGGGGGGGACTAGCACAGATACGCAGTATTTT

clone_size: NA
v_call: TRBV28
j_call: TRBJ1-5
d_call: NA
cdr3_aa: CASSLIGVGNQPQHF
cdr3_nt: TGTGCCAGCAGTCTCATCGGGGTGGGCAATCAGCCCCAGCATTTT

clone_size: NA
v_call: TRBV9
j_call: TRBJ2-3
d_call: TRBD1
cdr3_aa: CASSVMDRTSTDTQYF
cdr3_nt: TGTGCCAGCAGCGTAATGGACAGGACGAGCACAGATACGCAGTATTTT

clone_size: NA
v_call: TRBV2
j_call: TRBJ2-5
d_call: NA
cdr3_aa: CASTRGQTQYF
cdr3_nt: TGTGCCAGCACCCGAGGTCAGACCCAGTACTTC

clone_size: NA
v_call: TRBV10-3
j_call: TRBJ1-2
d_call: NA
cdr3_aa: CAISEQANYGYTF
cdr3_nt: TGTGCCATCAGTGAGCAGGCTAACTATGGCTACACCTTC

clone_size: NA
v_call: TRBV5-6
j_call: TRBJ1-3
d_call: NA
cdr3_aa: CASRTDSGNTIYF
cdr3_nt: TGTGCCAGCAGAACCGACAGCGGAAACACCATATATTTT

clone_size: NA
v_call: TRBV15
j_call: TRBJ1-2
d_call: NA
cdr3_aa: CATSRDLSGNYGYTF
cdr3_nt: TGTGCCACCAGCAGAGATCTCTCGGGAAACTATGGCTACACCTTC

clone_size: NA
v_call: TRBV13
j_call: TRBJ2-5
d_call: NA
cdr3_aa: CASSPPVRGGETQYF
cdr3_nt: TGTGCCAGCAGCCCCCCGGTCAGAGGCGGAGAGACCCAGTACTTC

clone_size: NA
v_call: TRBV13
j_call: TRBJ1-2
d_call: TRBD1
cdr3_aa: CASSSTGRNYGYTF
cdr3_nt: TGTGCCAGCAGCTCGACAGGGAGAAACTATGGCTACACCTTC

clone_size: NA
v_call: TRBV10-2
j_call: TRBJ2-2
d_call: NA
cdr3_aa: CASSETRGQGTGELFF
cdr3_nt: TGCGCCAGCAGTGAGACCAGGGGCCAGGGGACCGGGGAGCTGTTTTTT